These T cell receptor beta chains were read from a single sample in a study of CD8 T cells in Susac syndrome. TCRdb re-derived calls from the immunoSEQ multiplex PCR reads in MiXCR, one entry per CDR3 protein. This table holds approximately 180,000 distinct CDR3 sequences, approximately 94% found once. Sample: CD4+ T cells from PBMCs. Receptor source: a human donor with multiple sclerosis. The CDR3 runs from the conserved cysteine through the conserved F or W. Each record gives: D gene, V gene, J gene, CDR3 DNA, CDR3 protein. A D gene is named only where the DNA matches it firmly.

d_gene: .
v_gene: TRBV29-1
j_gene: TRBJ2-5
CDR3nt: TGCAGCGTTGACCTCAGGGGCGGGGAGACCCAGTACTTC
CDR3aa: CSVDLRGGETQYF

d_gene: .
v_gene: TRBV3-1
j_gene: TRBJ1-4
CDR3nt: TGTGCCAGCAGCCCTTCTCCTCGGGAGGCTGGGAAACTGTTTTTT
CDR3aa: CASSPSPREAGKLFF

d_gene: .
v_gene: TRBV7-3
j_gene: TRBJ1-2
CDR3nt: TGTGCCAGCAGCTTTGGTCTGTATGGCTACACCTTC
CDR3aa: CASSFGLYGYTF

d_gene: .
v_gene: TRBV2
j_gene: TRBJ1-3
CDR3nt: TGTGCCAGCAACCCGACAGGCGTTGGAAACACCATATATTTT
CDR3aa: CASNPTGVGNTIYF

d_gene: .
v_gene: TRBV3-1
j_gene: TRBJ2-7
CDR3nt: TGTGCCAGCAGACGCAACTACGAGCAGTACTTC
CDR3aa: CASRRNYEQYF

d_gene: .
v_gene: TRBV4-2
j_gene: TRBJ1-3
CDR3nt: TGTGCCAGCAGCCAAGATCTGGGGGGAAGTGGAAACACCATATATTTT
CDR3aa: CASSQDLGGSGNTIYF

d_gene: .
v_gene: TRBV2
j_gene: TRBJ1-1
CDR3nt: TGTGCCAGCAGGACAGCCGCAAGTGGAGCTTTCTTT
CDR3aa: CASRTAASGAFF

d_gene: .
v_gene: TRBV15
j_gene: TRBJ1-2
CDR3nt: TGTGCCACCAGCAGAGAGGGGATTTATGGCTACACCTTC
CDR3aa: CATSREGIYGYTF

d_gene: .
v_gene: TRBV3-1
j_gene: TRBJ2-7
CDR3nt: TGTGCCAGCAGCAAAGGTACAGGGCCCTACGAGCAGTACTTC
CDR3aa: CASSKGTGPYEQYF

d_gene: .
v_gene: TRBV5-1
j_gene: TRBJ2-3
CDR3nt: TGCGCCAGCAGCTTGGCCCCGGCTAGCGAAGATACGCAGTATTTT
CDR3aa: CASSLAPASEDTQYF

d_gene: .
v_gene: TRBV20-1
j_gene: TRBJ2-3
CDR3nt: TGCAGTGCCGGGGAAAGGACGCAGTATTTT
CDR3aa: CSAGERTQYF

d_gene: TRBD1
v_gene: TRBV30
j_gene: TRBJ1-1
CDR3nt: TGTGCCTGGGGACAGGGAGTGAACACTGAAGCTTTCTTT
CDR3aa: CAWGQGVNTEAFF

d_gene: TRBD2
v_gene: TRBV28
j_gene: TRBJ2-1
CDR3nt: TGTGCCAGCACCACTCCTAGCGGGGGATCCTACAATGAGCAGTTCTTC
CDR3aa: CASTTPSGGSYNEQFF

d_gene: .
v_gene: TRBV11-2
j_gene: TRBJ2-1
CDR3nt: TGTGCCAGCAGCATAATAAGAAGGGTTGGGGGGAATGAGCAGTTCTTC
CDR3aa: CASSIIRRVGGNEQFF

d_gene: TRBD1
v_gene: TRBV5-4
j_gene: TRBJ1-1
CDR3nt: TGTGCCAGCAGCTTATCAGGGGGCAAAGCTTTCTTT
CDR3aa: CASSLSGGKAFF

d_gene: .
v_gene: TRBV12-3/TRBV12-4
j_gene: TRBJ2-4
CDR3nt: TGTGCCAGCAGTTTACGGGGAAACATTCAGTACTTC
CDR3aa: CASSLRGNIQYF

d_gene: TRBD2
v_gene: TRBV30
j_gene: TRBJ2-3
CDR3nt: TGTGCCTGGAGGGCTAGCGGCAGCACAGATACGCAGTATTTT
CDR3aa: CAWRASGSTDTQYF

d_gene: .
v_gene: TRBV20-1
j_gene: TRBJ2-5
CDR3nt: TGCAGTGCCAAATGGGGAGAGACCCAGTACTTC
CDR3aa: CSAKWGETQYF

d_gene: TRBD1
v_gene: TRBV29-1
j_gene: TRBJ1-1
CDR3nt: TGCAGCGTACGCGGACAGGGGAAGAACACTGAAGCTTTCTTT
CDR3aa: CSVRGQGKNTEAFF

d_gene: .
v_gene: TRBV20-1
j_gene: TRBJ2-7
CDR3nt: TGCAGTGCTAGAGATCCCGGGGGTCCCTGGAGGGAGCAGTACTTC
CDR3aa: CSARDPGGPWREQYF

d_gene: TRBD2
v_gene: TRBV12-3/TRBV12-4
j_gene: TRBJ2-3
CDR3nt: TGTGCCAGCAGTTTAGGAGTAGCGGGTCCGGCAGATACGCAGTATTTT
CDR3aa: CASSLGVAGPADTQYF

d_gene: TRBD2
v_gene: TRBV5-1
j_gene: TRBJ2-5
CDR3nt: TGCGCCAGCAGCTTGGGGCCTAGCGGGGCCCAAGAGACCCAGTACTTC
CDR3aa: CASSLGPSGAQETQYF

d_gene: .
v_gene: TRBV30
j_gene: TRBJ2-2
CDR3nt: TGTGCCTGGAGTTACAGGGACACCGGGGAGCTGTTTTTT
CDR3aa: CAWSYRDTGELFF

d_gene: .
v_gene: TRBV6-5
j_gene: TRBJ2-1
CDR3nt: TGTGCCAGCAGTTACTCGAAGGGTGAGCAGTTCTTC
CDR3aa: CASSYSKGEQFF

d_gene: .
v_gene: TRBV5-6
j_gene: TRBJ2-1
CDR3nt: TGTGCCAGCAGCTTGGATCCGGGATTAAGCAATGAGCAGTTCTTC
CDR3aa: CASSLDPGLSNEQFF

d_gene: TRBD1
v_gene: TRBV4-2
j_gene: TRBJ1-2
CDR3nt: TGTGCCAGCAGCCCACAGGGGAACTATGGCTACACCTTC
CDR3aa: CASSPQGNYGYTF

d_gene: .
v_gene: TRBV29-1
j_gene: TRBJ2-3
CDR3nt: TGCAGCGTTGATGAAAGCACAGATACGCAGTATTTT
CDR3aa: CSVDESTDTQYF

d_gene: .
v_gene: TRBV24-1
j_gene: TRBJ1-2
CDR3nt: TGTGCCACCAGTGACCCAAAGGTCAGCTATGGCTACACCTTC
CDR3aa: CATSDPKVSYGYTF

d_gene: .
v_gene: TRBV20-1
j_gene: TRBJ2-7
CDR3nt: TGCAGTGCTGTCAGGACTGCCGAGCAGTACTTC
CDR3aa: CSAVRTAEQYF

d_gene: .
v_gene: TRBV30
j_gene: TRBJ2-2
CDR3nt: TGTGCCTGGAGCCCAGTTTACGGGGAGCTGTTTTTT
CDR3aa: CAWSPVYGELFF

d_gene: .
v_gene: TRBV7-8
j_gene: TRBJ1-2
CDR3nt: TGTGCCAACAGAGGCAGGGGCTATGGCTACACCTTC
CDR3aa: CANRGRGYGYTF

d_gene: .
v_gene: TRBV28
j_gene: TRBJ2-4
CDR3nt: TGTGCCAGCAGCCGGGAAGACGGACTAGCCAAAAACATTCAGTACTTC
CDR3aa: CASSREDGLAKNIQYF

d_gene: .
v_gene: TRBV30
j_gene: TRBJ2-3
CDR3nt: TGTGCCTGGAGTGCCGGACAGTCATTGGCAGATACGCAGTATTTT
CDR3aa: CAWSAGQSLADTQYF

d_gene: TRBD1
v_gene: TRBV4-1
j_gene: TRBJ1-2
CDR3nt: TGCGCCAGCAGCCAGAGGAGTCAGGCAGGGGGTTCGTTCGGCTACACCTTC
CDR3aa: CASSQRSQAGGSFGYTF